The next 2 T cell receptor beta chains were all read from a single sample in a study of T-cell memory formation after mild COVID-19. TCRdb ran MiXCR on the 5' RACE reads and lists one entry per CDR3 protein. The sample has 92,000 or so distinct CDR3 sequences; 13% are singletons. The source material was PBMCs or a T cell subset sorted from them (not recorded which). The receptor source for this set is an adult woman who had mild COVID-19 (a few samples of this study predate the infection). Cell type and time point are not known.

V usage is TRBV5-1 and J usage is TRBJ1-6, with 9 bases that match TRBD1. The CDR3 has 14 residues. V was pared by 7 bases and J by 9 bases, with 8 bases of the junction left unmatched. Germline loops: CDR1 SGHRS, CDR2 YFSETQ. The CDR3 DNA reads TGCGCCAGCTCGTTGGGACAGGGCTTTTCACCCCTCCACTTT. It encodes CASSLGQGFSPLHF.

This chain connects TRBV4-2 to TRBJ2-3; D gene unclear. The germline CDR1 and CDR2 sequences are LGHNA and YNFKEQ. The CDR3 is 19 residues long. Deletions cut 4 bases from V and 0 bases from J, with 23 bases between. CDR3 nucleotide sequence: TGTGCCAGCAGCCCGTCAAAGTATACGCGGCTGACTAGCACAGATACGCAGTATTTT. Amino acid sequence: CASSPSKYTRLTSTDTQYF.